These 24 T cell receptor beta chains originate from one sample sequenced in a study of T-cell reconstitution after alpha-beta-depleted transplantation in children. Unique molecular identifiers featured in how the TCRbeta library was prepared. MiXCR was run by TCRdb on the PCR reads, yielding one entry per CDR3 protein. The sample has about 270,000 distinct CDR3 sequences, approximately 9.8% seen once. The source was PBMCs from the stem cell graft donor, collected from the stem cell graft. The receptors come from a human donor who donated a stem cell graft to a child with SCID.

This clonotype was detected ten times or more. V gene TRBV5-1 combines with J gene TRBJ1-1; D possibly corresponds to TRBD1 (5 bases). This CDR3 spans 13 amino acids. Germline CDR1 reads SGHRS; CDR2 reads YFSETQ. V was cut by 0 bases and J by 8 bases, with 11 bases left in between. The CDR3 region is CASSLGQGGEAFF. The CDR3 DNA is TGCGCCAGCAGCTTGGGGCAGGGCGGGGAAGCTTTCTTT.

The CDR3 sequence is CASSEAPDNRGYTF. CDR3 DNA sequence: TGTGCCAGCAGTGAAGCTCCCGACAACCGGGGCTACACCTTC. The rearrangement uses TRBV6-1 and TRBJ1-2; D is uncertain. The length of the CDR3 is 14 residues. The germline V gene encodes CDR1 MNHNS and CDR2 SASEGT. V was clipped by 0 bases and J by 8 bases, with 13 bases between them.

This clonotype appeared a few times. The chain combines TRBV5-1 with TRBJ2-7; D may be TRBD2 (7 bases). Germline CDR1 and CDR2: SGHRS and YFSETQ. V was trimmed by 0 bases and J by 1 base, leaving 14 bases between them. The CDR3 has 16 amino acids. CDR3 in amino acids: CASSLGRGGTSYEQYF. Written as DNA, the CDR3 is TGCGCCAGCAGCTTGGGGCGGGGAGGGACATCCTACGAGCAGTACTTC.

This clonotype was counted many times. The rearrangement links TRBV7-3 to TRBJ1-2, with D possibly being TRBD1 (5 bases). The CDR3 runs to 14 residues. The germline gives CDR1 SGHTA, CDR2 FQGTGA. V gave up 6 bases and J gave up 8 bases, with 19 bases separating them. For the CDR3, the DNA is TGTGCCAGCAGTAAAGGGGTTAGGGGCGACGGCTACACCTTC. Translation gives CASSKGVRGDGYTF.

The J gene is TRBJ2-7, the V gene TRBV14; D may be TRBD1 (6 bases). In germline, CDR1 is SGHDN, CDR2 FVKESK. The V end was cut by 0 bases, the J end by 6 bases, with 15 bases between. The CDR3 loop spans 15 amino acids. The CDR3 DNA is TGTGCCAGCAGCCAAGACTGGTCAGGGGCGAGCGAGCAGTACTTC. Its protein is CASSQDWSGASEQYF.

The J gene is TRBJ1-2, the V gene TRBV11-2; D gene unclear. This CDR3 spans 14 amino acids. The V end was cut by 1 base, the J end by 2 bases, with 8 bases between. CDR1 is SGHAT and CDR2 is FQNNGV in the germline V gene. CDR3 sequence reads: CASSLGEQNYGYTF. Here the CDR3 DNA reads TGTGCCAGCAGCTTAGGGGAGCAGAACTATGGCTACACCTTC. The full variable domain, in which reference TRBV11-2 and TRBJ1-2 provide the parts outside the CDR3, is EAGVAQSPRYKIIEKRQSVAFWCNPISGHATLYWYQQILGQGPKLLIQFQNNGVVDDSQLPKDRFSAERLKGVDSTLKIQPAKLEDSAVYLCASSLGEQNYGYTFGSGTRLTVV.

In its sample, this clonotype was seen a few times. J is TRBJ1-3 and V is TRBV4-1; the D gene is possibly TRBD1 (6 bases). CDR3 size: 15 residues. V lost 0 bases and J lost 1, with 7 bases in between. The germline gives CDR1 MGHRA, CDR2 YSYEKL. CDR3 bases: TGCGCCAGCAGCCAAGACAGGGGATCTGGAAACACCATATATTTT. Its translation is CASSQDRGSGNTIYF.

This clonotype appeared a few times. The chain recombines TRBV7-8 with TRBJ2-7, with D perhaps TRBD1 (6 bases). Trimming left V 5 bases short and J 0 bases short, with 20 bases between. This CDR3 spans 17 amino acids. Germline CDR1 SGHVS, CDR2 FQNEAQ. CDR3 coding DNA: TGTGCCAGCAGCCTCGGGGCCCGACAGGTCCGCTCCTACGAGCAGTACTTC. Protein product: CASSLGARQVRSYEQYF.

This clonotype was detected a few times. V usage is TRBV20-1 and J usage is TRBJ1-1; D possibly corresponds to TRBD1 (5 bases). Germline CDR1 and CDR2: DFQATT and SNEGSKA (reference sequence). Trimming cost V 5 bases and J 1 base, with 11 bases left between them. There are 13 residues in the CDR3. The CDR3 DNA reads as TGCAGTGCTGACAGAAGTGAGAACACTGAAGCTTTCTTT. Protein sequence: CSADRSENTEAFF.

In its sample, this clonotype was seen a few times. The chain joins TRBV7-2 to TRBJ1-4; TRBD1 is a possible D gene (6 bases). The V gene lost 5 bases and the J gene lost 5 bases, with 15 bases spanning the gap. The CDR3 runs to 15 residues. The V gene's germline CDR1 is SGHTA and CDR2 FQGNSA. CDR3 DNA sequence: TGTGCCAGCAGCCTAAACCGGGACAAGAATGAAAAACTGTTTTTT. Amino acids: CASSLNRDKNEKLFF.

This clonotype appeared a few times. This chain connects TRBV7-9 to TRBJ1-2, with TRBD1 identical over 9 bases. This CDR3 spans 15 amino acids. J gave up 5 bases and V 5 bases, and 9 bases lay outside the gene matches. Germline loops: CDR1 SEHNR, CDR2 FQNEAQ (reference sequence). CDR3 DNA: TGTGCCAGCAGCGAAACAGGGGGCACGGGGTATGGCTACACCTTC. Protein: CASSETGGTGYGYTF.

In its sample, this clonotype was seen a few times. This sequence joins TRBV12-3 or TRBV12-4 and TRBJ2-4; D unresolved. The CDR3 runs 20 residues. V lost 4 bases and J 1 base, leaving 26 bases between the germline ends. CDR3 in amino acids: CASSWTVRVSDQTAKNIQYF. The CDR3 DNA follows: TGTGCCAGCAGTTGGACGGTTAGGGTCTCCGACCAGACGGCCAAAAACATTCAGTACTTC.

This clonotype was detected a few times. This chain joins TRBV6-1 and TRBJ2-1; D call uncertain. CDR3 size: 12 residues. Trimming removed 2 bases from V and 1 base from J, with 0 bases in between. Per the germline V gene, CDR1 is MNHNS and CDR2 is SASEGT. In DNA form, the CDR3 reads TGTGCCAGCAGTGAATCCTACAATGAGCAGTTCTTC. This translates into CASSESYNEQFF.

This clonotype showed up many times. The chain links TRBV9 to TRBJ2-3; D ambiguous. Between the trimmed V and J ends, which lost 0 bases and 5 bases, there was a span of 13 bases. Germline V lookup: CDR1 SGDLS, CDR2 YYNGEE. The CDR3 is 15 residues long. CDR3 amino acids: CASSVATAQGDTQYF. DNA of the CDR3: TGTGCCAGCAGCGTAGCTACGGCCCAAGGAGATACGCAGTATTTT.

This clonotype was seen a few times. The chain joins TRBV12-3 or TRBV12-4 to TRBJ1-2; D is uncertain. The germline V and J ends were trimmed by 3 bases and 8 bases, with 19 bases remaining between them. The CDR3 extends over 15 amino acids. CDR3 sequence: CASSFASPVLRGYTF. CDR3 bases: TGTGCCAGCAGTTTCGCTAGCCCGGTGTTACGGGGCTACACCTTC.

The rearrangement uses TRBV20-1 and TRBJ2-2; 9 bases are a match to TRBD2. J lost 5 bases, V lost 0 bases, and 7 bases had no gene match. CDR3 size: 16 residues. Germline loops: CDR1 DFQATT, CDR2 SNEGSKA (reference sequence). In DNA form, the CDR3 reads TGCAGTGCTAGAGATCGCGGGGGGGAGTGGACCGGGGAGCTGTTTTTT. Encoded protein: CSARDRGGEWTGELFF.

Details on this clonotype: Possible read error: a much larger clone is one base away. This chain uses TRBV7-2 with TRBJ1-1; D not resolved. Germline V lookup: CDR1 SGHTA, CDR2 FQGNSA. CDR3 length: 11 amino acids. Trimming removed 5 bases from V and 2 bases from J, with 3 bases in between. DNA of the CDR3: TGTGCCAGCAGCCACAACACTGAAGCTTTCTTT. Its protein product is CASSHNTEAFF.

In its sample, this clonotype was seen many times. CDR3 DNA sequence: TGCAGTGCTTCTCTTGGACTAGCGGGGACAGATACGCAGTATTTT. This gives the protein CSASLGLAGTDTQYF. The chain has TRBV20-1 and TRBJ2-3, with TRBD2 identical over 12 bases. Germline V CDR1 and CDR2: DFQATT, SNEGSKA (reference sequence). With 5 bases clipped from V and 3 bases from J, the junction kept 6 bases outside the gene matches. The CDR3 has 15 amino acids.

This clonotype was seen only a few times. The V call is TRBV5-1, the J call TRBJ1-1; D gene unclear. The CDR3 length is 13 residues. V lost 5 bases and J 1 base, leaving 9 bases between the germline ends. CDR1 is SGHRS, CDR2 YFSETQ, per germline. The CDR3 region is CASRFAGNTEAFF. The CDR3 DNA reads TGCGCCAGCAGATTTGCGGGGAACACTGAAGCTTTCTTT.

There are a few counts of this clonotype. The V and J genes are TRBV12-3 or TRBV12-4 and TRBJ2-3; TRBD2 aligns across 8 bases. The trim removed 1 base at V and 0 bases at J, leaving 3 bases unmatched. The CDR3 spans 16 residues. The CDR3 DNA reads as TGTGCCAGCAGTTTAGACGCGGGGGGTAGCACAGATACGCAGTATTTT. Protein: CASSLDAGGSTDTQYF.

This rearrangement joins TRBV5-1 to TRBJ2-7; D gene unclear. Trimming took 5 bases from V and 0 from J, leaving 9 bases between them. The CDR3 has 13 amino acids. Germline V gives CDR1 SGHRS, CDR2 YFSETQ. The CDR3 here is CASRPAGSYEQYF. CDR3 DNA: TGCGCCAGCAGGCCGGCAGGCTCCTACGAGCAGTACTTC. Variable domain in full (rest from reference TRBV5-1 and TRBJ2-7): KAGVTQTPRYLIKTRGQQVTLSCSPISGHRSVSWYQQTPGQGLQFLFEYFSETQRNKGNFPGRFSGRQFSNSRSEMNVSTLELGDSALYLCASRPAGSYEQYFGPGTRLTVT.

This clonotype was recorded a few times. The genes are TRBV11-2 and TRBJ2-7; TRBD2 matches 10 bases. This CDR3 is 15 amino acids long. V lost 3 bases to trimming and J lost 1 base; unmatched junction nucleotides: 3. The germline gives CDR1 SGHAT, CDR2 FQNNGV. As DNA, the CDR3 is TGTGCCAGCAGCTTCACTAGCGGGGCTTCCTACGAGCAGTACTTC. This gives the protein CASSFTSGASYEQYF. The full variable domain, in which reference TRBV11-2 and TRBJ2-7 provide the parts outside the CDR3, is EAGVAQSPRYKIIEKRQSVAFWCNPISGHATLYWYQQILGQGPKLLIQFQNNGVVDDSQLPKDRFSAERLKGVDSTLKIQPAKLEDSAVYLCASSFTSGASYEQYFGPGTRLTVT.

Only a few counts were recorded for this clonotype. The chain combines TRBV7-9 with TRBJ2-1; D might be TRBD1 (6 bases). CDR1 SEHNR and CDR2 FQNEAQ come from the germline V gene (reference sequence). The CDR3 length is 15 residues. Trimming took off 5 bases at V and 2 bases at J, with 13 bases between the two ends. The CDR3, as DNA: TGTGCCAGCAGCCGTACAGGGAGAGCCTACAATGAGCAGTTCTTC. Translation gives CASSRTGRAYNEQFF.

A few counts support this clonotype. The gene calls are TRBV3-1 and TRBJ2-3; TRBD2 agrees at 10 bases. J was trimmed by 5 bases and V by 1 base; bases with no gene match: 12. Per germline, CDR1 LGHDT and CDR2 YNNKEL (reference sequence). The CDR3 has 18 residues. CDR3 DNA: TGTGCCAGCAGCCAAGGTCCTAGCGGGGGAACCTTCGGAGATACGCAGTATTTT. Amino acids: CASSQGPSGGTFGDTQYF.